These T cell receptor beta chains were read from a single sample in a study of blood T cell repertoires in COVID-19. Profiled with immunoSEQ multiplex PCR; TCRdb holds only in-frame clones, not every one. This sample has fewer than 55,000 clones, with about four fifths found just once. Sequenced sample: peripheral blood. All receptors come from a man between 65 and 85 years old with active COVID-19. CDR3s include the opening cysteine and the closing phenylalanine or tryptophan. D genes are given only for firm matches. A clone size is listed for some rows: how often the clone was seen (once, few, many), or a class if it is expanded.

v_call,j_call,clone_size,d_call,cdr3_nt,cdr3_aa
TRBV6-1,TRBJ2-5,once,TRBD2,TGTGCCAGCAGTGAAACTAGCGGGGGTAATATAGATACCCAGTACTTC,CASSETSGGNIDTQYF
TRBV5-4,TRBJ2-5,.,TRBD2,TGTGCCAGCAGCTCCAGAGGGCTAGCGGGGGGCGTAGAGACCCAGTACTTC,CASSSRGLAGGVETQYF
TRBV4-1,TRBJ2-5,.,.,TGCGCCAGCAGCCCCCAGCGGGCAGAGGAGACCCAGTACTTC,CASSPQRAEETQYF
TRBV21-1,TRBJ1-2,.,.,TGTGCCAGCAGCAAAGCCTACAGCCTGTATGGCTACACCTTC,CASSKAYSLYGYTF
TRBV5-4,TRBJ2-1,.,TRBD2,TGTGCCAGCAGCTCTCGACTAGCGGGGGGAGACAATGAGCAGTTCTTC,CASSSRLAGGDNEQFF
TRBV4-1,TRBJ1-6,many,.,TGCGCCAGCAGTCTGGGGAGCTCCTATAATTCACCCCTCCACTTT,CASSLGSSYNSPLHF
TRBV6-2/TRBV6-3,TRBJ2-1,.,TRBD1,TGTGCCAGCAGCGACGGGACAGGGGAGGGGGGGTCCCATGAGCAGTTCTTC,CASSDGTGEGGSHEQFF
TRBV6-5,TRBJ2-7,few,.,TGTGCCAGCAGTCCAGGGGCCTACGAGCAGTACTTC,CASSPGAYEQYF
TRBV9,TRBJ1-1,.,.,TGTGCCAGCAGCGTAGTCCCCGGGGGGAACACTGAAGCTTTCTTT,CASSVVPGGNTEAFF
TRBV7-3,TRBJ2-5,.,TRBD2,TGTGCCAGCAGCCGCACCGGGACTAGCGGGGAGACCCAGTACTTC,CASSRTGTSGETQYF
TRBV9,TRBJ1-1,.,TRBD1,TGTGCCAGCAGCCCCGGGACAGCGGGCCCAGTGGCTTTCTTT,CASSPGTAGPVAFF
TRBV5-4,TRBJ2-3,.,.,TGTGCCAGCAGCTCTTGGGAGAGGGCAGATACGCAGTATTTT,CASSSWERADTQYF
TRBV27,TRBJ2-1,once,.,TGTGCCAGCAGTTCTGCCGCGGGGAGCCTATACAATGAGCAGTTCTTC,CASSSAAGSLYNEQFF
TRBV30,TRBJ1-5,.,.,TGTGCCTGGAGTGGGGGAGGCGGTCAGCCCCAGCATTTT,CAWSGGGGQPQHF
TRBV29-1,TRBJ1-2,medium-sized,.,TGCAGCGTTGCGGGGAGAACAGGGAACTATGGCTACACCTTC,CSVAGRTGNYGYTF
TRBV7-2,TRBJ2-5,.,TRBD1,TGTGCCAGCAGCTTATCTTCCGGACAGGGGGAAGAGACCCAGTACTTC,CASSLSSGQGEETQYF
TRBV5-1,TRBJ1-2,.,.,TGCGCCAGCACCGCCTCCGGGAGGGAGAACTATGGCTACACCTTC,CASTASGRENYGYTF
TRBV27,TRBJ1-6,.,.,TGTGCCAGCAGTTTACGCCCCGACAGTAGGAATTCACCCCTCCACTTT,CASSLRPDSRNSPLHF
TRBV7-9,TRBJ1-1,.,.,TGTGCCAGCAGCTTGTCGTTCACTGAAGCTTTCTTT,CASSLSFTEAFF
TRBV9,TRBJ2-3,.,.,TGTGCCAGCAGCGTAGGTCTGTCGGGGAGCACAGATACGCAGTATTTT,CASSVGLSGSTDTQYF